This T cell receptor beta chain was recorded in a study of naive and memory T cell subsets. This clonotype was seen only a few times. Per germline, CDR1 LNHDA and CDR2 SQIVND (reference sequence). Trimming cost V 4 bases and J 7 bases, with 14 bases left between them. This CDR3 spans 14 amino acids. Ligated cDNA underwent four rounds of PCR with nested alpha and beta constant region primers and SP2. For blood and skin samples, reverse transcription used TCR alpha and beta constant primers. TCRdb analysed the 5' RACE reads with MiXCR anew, one entry per CDR3 protein. The table records more than 45,000 distinct CDR3 sequences, 7.2% of them present only once. An oligonucleotide containing a UMI was ligated to the 3' end of TCR cDNA. Whole blood, around 2.5 ml, came from adult healthy volunteers. Unsorted total RNA, about 1 to 1000 ng, was DNase treated before reverse transcription.

This receptor was obtained from a male donor in good health. This chain links TRBV19 with TRBJ1-5; D might be TRBD1 (6 bases). Here the CDR3 reads CASSTVQGGQPQHF. The CDR3 region has the DNA TGTGCCAGTAGTACTGTACAGGGCGGGCAGCCCCAGCATTTT.